This entry describes one T cell receptor (beta chain). The antigen remains unidentified. A read error may explain this, as a much larger clone is one base away. The data belong to a study of post-analysis software for immune sequencing data. The CDR3 consists of 8 residues. CDR1 and CDR2 (germline): SQVTM, ANQGSEA. Trimming took off 4 bases at V and 7 bases at J, with 2 bases between the two ends. cDNA libraries for TCR beta contained unique molecular identifiers. A few hundred thousand cDNA molecules came from about 1 to 10 million T cells. TCRdb used MiXCR to reprocess the PCR reads, holding one entry per CDR3 protein. The repertoire holds fewer than 900,000 distinct CDR3 sequences, with roughly 50% as singletons. Study outcomes and limitations: Controls had lower frequencies than patients of 4 or 5 TRBV segments, which included TRBV5-6, TRBV5-1 and TRBV20-1. Controls' normalized Chao1 diversity significantly exceeded that of multiple sclerosis patients.

Material: blood. The chain is built from TRBV29-1 and TRBJ2-7; no definite D call. The sequence derives from a girl under 18 with multiple sclerosis. The CDR3 nucleotides are TGCAGCGTTGGTGAGCAGTACTTC. As protein: CSVGEQYF.